The clone carrying this TCR beta chain was counted only a few times. The antigen remains unidentified. Donation came from healthy Caucasian individuals in Russia who were aged about 6 to 95. These data come from a study of blood T cells in healthy people across ages. Points from the study as a whole: Strongly correlated with naive T cell percentage was TCR beta diversity.

Per the germline V gene, CDR1 is SGHDT and CDR2 is YYEEEE. Trimming took 1 base from V and 7 from J, leaving 11 bases between them. CDR3 length: 13 amino acids. Primed by a sample-barcoded 5' primer and a J-beta primer mix, a second PCR proceeded for roughly 7 to 11 cycles. TCRdb used MiXCR to reprocess the 5' RACE reads, holding one entry per CDR3 protein. The sample lists fewer than 800,000 distinct CDR3 sequences, approximately 25% occurring once. This same sample was also taken into another study, of T cells of mothers and their children. Per that study: Overlap measured in related mother-child pairs was slightly, non-significantly higher than in unrelated pairs.

The chain uses TRBV5-6 and TRBJ2-5; D unresolved. The TCR comes from a boy aged 5-17 years in good health. The sample consisted of blood. This CDR3 reads CASSLMGPGTQYF. CDR3 bases: TGTGCCAGCAGCTTGATGGGCCCGGGGACCCAGTACTTC.